This T cell receptor (beta chain) comes out of a study of radiation and T cells in renal cell carcinoma. For the study at large: Nephrectomy followed 15 Gy stereotactic body radiation by 4 weeks. Overall study findings and caveats: Without pretreatment biopsies, baseline tumor clonotype presence was undetermined.

Libraries were prepared by immunoSEQ multiplex PCR; TCRdb keeps only in-frame clonotypes and omits some of them. The table includes about 150,000 clones, roughly 87% detected once. A note on this clone: Its antigen is undetermined.

As to time point: blood 2 weeks post-SBRT. Treatment noted: 15 Gy SBRT to primary tumor, nephrectomy 4 weeks later. Radiation-treated patients gave blood at baseline, week 2 and week 4. This renal cell carcinoma was of the clear cell type. This CDR3 is built from 18 residues. The germline V gene encodes CDR1 SGHRS and CDR2 YFSETQ. V shed 4 bases and J shed 0 bases, with 17 bases lying between them. The chain uses TRBV5-1 and TRBJ2-6, with D hard to call. This specimen was blood, taken from a patient whose treatment included radiotherapy and nephrectomy. The receptor's source is a woman aged 45-65 years with renal cell carcinoma. The CDR3 region is CASSPNGVIRSGANVLTF. The CDR3 bases are TGCGCCAGCAGCCCTAATGGGGTTATTCGCTCTGGGGCCAACGTCCTGACTTTC.